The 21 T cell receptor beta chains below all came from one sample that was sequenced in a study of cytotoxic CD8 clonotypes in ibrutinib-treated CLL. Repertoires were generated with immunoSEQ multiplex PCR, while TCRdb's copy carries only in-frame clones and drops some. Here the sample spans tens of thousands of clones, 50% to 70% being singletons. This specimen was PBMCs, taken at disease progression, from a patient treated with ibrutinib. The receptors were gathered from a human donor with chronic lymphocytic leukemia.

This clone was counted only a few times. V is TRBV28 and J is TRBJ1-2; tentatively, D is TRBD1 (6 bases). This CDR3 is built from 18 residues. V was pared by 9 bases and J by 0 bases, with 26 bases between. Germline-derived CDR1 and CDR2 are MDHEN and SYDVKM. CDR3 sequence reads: CASRVTYQGQIANYGYTF. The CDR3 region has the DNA TGTGCCAGTAGGGTGACATATCAGGGGCAGATAGCTAACTATGGCTACACCTTC.

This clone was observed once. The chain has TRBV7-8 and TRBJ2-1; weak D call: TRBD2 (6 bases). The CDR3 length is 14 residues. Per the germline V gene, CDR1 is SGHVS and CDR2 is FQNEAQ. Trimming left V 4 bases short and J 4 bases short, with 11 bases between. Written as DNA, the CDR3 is TGTGCCAGCAGCTCCCGGGACTGGTACAATGAGCAGTTCTTC. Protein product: CASSSRDWYNEQFF.

The CDR3 reads CASSNGPVTYEQYF. CDR3 sequence (DNA): TGTGCCAGTAGTAACGGGCCAGTCACCTACGAGCAGTACTTC. The V call is TRBV19, the J call TRBJ2-7; D uncertain. Trimming pared 4 bases from V and 2 bases from J, leaving 12 bases between. This CDR3 spans 14 amino acids. Germline CDR1 reads LNHDA; CDR2 reads SQIVND (reference sequence). Combining the CDR3 with reference TRBV19 and TRBJ2-7 gives the whole variable domain DGGITQSPKYLFRKEGQNVTLSCEQNLNHDAMYWYRQDPGQGLRLIYYSQIVNDFQKGDIAEGYSVSREKKESFPLTVTSAQKNPTAFYLCASSNGPVTYEQYFGPGTRLTVT.

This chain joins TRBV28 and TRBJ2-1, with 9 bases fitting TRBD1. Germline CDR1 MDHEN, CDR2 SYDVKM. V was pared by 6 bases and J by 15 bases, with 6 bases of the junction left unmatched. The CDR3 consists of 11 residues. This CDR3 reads CASSLGTGRFF. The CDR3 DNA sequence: TGTGCCAGCAGCCTCGGGACAGGGCGGTTCTTC.

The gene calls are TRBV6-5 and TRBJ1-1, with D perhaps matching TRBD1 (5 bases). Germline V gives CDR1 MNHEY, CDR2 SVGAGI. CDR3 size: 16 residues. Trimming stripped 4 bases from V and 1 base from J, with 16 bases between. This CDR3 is CASSSLDSRTNTEAFF. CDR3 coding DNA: TGTGCCAGCAGTTCCCTCGACAGTCGTACGAACACTGAAGCTTTCTTT.

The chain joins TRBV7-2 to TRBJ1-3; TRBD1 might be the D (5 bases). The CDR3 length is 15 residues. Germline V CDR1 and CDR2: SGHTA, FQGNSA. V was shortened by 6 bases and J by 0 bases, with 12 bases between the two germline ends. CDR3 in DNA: TGTGCCAGCAGACGAGACAGTATCTCTGGAAACACCATATATTTT. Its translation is CASRRDSISGNTIYF.

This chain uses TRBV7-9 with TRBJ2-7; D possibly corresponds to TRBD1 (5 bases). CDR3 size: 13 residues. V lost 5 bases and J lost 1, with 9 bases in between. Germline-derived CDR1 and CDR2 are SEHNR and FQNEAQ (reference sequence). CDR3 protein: CASSLDRSYEQYF. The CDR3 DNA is TGTGCCAGCAGCCTTGACAGATCCTACGAGCAGTACTTC.

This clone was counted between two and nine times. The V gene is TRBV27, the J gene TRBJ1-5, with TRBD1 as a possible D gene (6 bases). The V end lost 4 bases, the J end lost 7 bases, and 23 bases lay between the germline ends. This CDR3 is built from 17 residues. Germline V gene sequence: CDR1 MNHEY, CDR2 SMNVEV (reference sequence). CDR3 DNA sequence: TGTGCCAGCAGTTCCCACCCGGGGACACAGGGCGGGCAGCCCCAGCATTTT. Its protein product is CASSSHPGTQGGQPQHF.

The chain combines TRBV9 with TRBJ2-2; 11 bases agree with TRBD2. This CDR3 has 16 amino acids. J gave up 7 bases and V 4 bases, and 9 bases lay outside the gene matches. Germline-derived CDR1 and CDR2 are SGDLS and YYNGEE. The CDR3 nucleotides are TGTGCCAGCAGCCCGAACCCCGGGACTAGCGGCGGGGAGCTGTTTTTT. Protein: CASSPNPGTSGGELFF.

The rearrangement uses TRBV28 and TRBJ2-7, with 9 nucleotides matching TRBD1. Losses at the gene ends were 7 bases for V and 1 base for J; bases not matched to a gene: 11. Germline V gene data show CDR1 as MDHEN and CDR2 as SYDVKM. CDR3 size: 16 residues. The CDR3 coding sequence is TGTGCCAGCATCCGAGGGCACAGGGGGCAATCCTACGAGCAGTACTTC. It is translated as CASIRGHRGQSYEQYF.

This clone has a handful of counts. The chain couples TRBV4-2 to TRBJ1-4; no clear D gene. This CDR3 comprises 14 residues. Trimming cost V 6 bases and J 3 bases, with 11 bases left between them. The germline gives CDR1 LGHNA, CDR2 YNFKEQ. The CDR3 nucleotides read TGTGCCAGCAGTAAGGGAGGAGCTAATGAAAAACTGTTTTTT. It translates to CASSKGGANEKLFF.

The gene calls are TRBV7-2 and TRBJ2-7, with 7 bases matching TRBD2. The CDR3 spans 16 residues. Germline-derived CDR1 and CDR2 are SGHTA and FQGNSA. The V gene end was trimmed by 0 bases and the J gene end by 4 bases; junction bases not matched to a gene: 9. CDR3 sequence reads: CASSLAGIAGSYEQYF. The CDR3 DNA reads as TGTGCCAGCAGCTTAGCGGGAATAGCGGGTAGTTACGAGCAGTACTTC.

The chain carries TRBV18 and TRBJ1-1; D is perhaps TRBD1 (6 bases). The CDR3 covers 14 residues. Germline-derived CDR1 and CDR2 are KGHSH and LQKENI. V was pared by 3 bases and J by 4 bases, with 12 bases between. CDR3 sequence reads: CASSPNLGGTEAFF. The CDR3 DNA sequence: TGTGCCAGCTCACCCAATCTAGGGGGCACTGAAGCTTTCTTT.

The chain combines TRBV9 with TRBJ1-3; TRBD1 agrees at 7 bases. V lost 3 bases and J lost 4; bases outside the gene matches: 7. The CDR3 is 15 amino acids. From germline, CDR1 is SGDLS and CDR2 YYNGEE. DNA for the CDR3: TGTGCCAGCAGCGCATACAGGGGAGCGGGAAACACCATATATTTT. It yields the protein CASSAYRGAGNTIYF.

In nucleotides, the CDR3 is TGTGCCAGCAGTCCGAGCGACAATGAGCAGTTCTTC. This encodes CASSPSDNEQFF. The V and J genes are TRBV6-6 and TRBJ2-1, with D uncertain. The CDR3 spans 12 residues. Per the germline V gene, CDR1 is MNHNY and CDR2 is SVGAGI (reference sequence). The V and J ends lost 5 bases and 5 bases respectively, with 7 bases between them.

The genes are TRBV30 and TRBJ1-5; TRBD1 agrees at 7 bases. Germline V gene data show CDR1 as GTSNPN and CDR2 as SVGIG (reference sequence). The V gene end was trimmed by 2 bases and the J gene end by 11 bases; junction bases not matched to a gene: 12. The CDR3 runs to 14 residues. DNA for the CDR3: TGTGCCTGGAGTAGTGGGGGCCCCGGACAGGCCCAGCATTTT. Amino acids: CAWSSGGPGQAQHF. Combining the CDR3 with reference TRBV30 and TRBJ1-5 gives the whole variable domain SQTIHQWPATLVQPVGSPLSLECTVEGTSNPNLYWYRQAAGRGLQLLFYSVGIGQISSEVPQNLSASRPQDRQFILSSKKLLLSDSGFYLCAWSSGGPGQAQHFGDGTRLSIL.

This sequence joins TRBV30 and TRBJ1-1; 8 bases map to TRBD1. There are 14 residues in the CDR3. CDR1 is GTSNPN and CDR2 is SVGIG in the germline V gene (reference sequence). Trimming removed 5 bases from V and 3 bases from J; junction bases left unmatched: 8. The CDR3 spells CAWGRGLGDTEAFF. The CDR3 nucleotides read TGTGCCTGGGGCAGGGGGCTCGGGGACACTGAAGCTTTCTTT.

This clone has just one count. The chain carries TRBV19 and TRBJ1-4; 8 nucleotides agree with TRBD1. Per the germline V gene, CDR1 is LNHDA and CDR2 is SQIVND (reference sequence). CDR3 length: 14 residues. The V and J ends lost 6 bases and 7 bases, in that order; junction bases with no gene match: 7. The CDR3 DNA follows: TGTGCCAGTAGAAGGACAGGGAGAGGTGAAAAACTGTTTTTT. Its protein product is CASRRTGRGEKLFF.

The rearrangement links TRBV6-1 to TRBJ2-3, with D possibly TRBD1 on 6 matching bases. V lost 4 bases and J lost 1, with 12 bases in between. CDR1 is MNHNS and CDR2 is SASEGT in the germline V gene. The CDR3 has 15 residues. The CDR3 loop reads CASSVAGAGTDTQYF. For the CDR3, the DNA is TGTGCCAGCAGTGTGGCAGGGGCCGGCACAGATACGCAGTATTTT.

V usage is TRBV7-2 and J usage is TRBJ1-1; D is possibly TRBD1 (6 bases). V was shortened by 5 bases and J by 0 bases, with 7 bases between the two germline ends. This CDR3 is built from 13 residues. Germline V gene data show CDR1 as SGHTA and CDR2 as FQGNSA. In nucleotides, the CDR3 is TGTGCCAGCAGCAGGGACATGAACACTGAAGCTTTCTTT. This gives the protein CASSRDMNTEAFF.

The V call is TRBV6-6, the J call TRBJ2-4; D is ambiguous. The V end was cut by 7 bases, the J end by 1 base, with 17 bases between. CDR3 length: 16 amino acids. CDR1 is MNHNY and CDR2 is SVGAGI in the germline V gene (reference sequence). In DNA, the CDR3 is TGTGCCAGCATCCACCCCCGGGTCTGGGCCAAAAACATTCAGTACTTC. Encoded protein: CASIHPRVWAKNIQYF.